This passage covers 9 T cell receptor beta chains from one sample sequenced in a study of T cell repertoires in cytomegalovirus infection. One entry per CDR3 protein, called by TCRdb with MiXCR from the reads. The table lists 90,000 to 130,000 distinct CDR3 sequences, about a tenth of them singletons. The antigens these receptors bind are not known. The sequencing input was PBMCs, sequenced either directly or after in vitro stimulation (not recorded which). The receptors were gathered from a human donor in good health (CMV status not recorded). Some clones in this sample may be carry-over from other donors' samples.

The chain joins TRBV29-1 to TRBJ1-1; D remains unclear. The V gene's germline CDR1 is SQVTM and CDR2 ANQGSEA. V gave up 6 bases and J gave up 11 bases, with 13 bases separating them. The CDR3 runs 10 residues. The CDR3, as DNA: TGCAGCGTCGCTGATTTTTCGGCTTTCTTT. It specifies CSVADFSAFF. The full variable domain, with the rest looked up from reference TRBV29-1 and TRBJ1-1, is SAVISQKPSRDICQRGTSLTIQCQVDSQVTMMFWYRQQPGQSLTLIATANQGSEATYESGFVIDKFPISRPNLTFSTLTVSNMSPEDSSIYLCSVADFSAFFGQGTRLTVV.

This clonotype was detected many times. The chain uses TRBV7-2 and TRBJ1-4; TRBD1 is a possible D gene (6 bases). This CDR3 spans 15 amino acids. Looked up from germline, CDR1 is SGHTA and CDR2 is FQGNSA. V lost 1 base and J lost 4, with 10 bases in between. The CDR3 is CASSLDGRGNEKLFF. In DNA form, the CDR3 reads TGTGCCAGCAGCTTAGACGGCAGGGGTAATGAAAAACTGTTTTTT.

The chain couples TRBV6-2 or TRBV6-3 to TRBJ2-7, with 13 bases lining up with TRBD2. With V trimmed by 6 bases and J by 4 bases, 6 bases remained unmatched. The CDR3 runs to 15 residues. The germline V gene encodes CDR1 MNHEY and CDR2 SVGEGT. The CDR3 DNA reads as TGTGCCAGCAGCGGACTAGCGGGAGACAGTTACGAGCAGTACTTC. This codes for CASSGLAGDSYEQYF.

In its sample, this clonotype was seen a few times. The chain has TRBV12-3 or TRBV12-4 and TRBJ1-1, with D unresolved. The CDR3 sequence is 14 residues long. V was trimmed by 2 bases and J by 2 bases, leaving 9 bases between them. Written as DNA, the CDR3 is TGTGCCAGCAGTTTATTACAGTCCAACACTGAAGCTTTCTTT. Translated, it gives CASSLLQSNTEAFF.

This clonotype was counted at least ten times. The chain joins TRBV7-2 to TRBJ2-1, with 7 bases matching TRBD2. Germline V gives CDR1 SGHTA, CDR2 FQGNSA. V was clipped by 6 bases and J by 0 bases; unmatched bases: 5. The CDR3 totals 15 residues. CDR3 region: CASRERGSSYNEQFF. In nucleotides, the CDR3 is TGTGCCAGCAGGGAGCGGGGAAGCTCCTACAATGAGCAGTTCTTC.

The V gene is TRBV12-3 or TRBV12-4, the J gene TRBJ1-1; D is ambiguous. The CDR3 runs 17 residues. V was clipped by 2 bases and J by 1 base, with 17 bases between them. The CDR3 is CASSLFGLNRQNTEAFF. The CDR3 bases are TGTGCCAGCAGTTTATTCGGGTTAAACCGACAGAACACTGAAGCTTTCTTT.

This clonotype was seen only a few times. The gene calls are TRBV12-3 or TRBV12-4 and TRBJ2-2, with TRBD1 as a possible D gene (6 bases). This CDR3 region has 14 residues. V was cut by 6 bases and J by 3 bases, with 11 bases left in between. The CDR3 loop is CASSLDRYTGELFF. The DNA for the CDR3 is TGTGCCAGCAGCCTCGACAGGTACACCGGGGAGCTGTTTTTT.

In its sample, this clonotype was seen many times. CDR3 protein: CASGRRGTNSADTQYF. CDR3 DNA sequence: TGTGCCAGCGGACGGAGGGGGACGAATTCGGCAGATACGCAGTATTTT. The chain is built from TRBV7-2 and TRBJ2-3; tentatively, D is TRBD1 or TRBD2 (6 bases each). There are 16 residues in the CDR3. Germline CDR1 reads SGHTA; CDR2 reads FQGNSA. Trimming removed 8 bases at V and 4 bases at J, with 22 bases between.

The genes are TRBV19 and TRBJ2-1; 13 positions match TRBD2. V gave up 8 bases and J gave up 9 bases; unmatched junction bases: 7. The CDR3 contains 14 residues. CDR1 is LNHDA and CDR2 is SQIVND in the germline V gene (reference sequence). This CDR3 is CASSLAGGWGEQFF. CDR3 DNA sequence: TGTGCCAGTTCACTAGCGGGAGGGTGGGGTGAGCAGTTCTTC.